The clone carrying this T cell receptor (beta chain) was seen at least ten times. Time point specified: patch test 2, 6 weeks after DPC sensitization. Treatment here: therapeutic diphenylcyclopropenone sensitization with weekly scalp DPC. From whole blood left unfractionated, total RNA was extracted. This record comes from a study of human T cells and chemical hapten exposure. Study-level information: Patients additionally received therapeutic doses of diphenylcyclopropenone on the scalp once a week, and this continued throughout the roughly 25-week study. On the upper back, patch tests were applied with 0.01% DPC and read at 6 days.

Individual cDNA molecules in this library carried unique molecular identifiers. Using its own MiXCR run on the RACE reads, TCRdb lists one record per CDR3 protein. There are roughly 380,000 distinct CDR3 sequences in the sample; about 6.9% occur only once, and roughly 5.4% lies in the top ten. The CDR3 is made up of 13 amino acids. V was trimmed by 5 bases and J by 8 bases, leaving 10 bases between them. The material was whole blood, obtained in connection with sensitization to the hapten diphenylcyclopropenone (DPC). This sequence joins TRBV12-3 or TRBV12-4 and TRBJ1-6; possibly TRBD1 for D (5 bases). The sequence came from a woman between 18 and 29 years old with alopecia areata. Some clones in this sample may be carry-over from other donors' samples. CDR3 bases: TGTGCCAGCAGTGAGGACATTTATTCACCCCTCCACTTT. This sequence encodes CASSEDIYSPLHF.